This entry concerns a single T cell receptor beta chain. Its specific antigen is unknown. Base qualities were left out, and no much larger clone turns up one base away. The sample is drawn from a study of OX40 agonist ivuxolimab in advanced cancers. About the full investigation: Ivuxolimab, which targeted the costimulatory receptor OX40 (CD134), was an agonistic, fully human IgG2 monoclonal antibody. Partial responses occurred in three dose-escalation patients, of whom one had hepatocellular carcinoma and two had cutaneous melanoma. Intravenous ivuxolimab was administered to patients every 2 weeks at six dose levels: 0.01, 0.1, 0.3, 1.5, 3 and 10 mg/kg. The monotherapy dose-escalation portion (N ≈ 52 patients) of the phase I ivuxolimab trial is reported in the paper. In the dose-escalation cohort, approximately 83% of patients were male, and the mean age was 60 years with a range of roughly 20 to 79. Of the roughly 54 dose-escalation patients, hepatocellular carcinoma was present in around 20, melanoma in approximately 15, renal cell carcinoma in 9 and head and neck cancer in 9. Peripheral TCRbeta sequencing aimed to test whether ivuxolimab altered TCR sequence diversity and caused clonal T-cell expansion. Prior anti-PD-1, anti-PD-L1 or anti-CTLA-4 therapy was permitted, and checkpoint inhibitors had been received by about 36% of dose-escalation patients. On the study overall, not on this receptor specifically: In the 0.1-3.0 mg/kg groups, partial responders were among the patients with the lowest normalized peripheral clonal expansion, particularly in CD8+ T cells. Low levels of normalized T-cell clonal expansion were also seen in some patients who did not respond. Antigen specificity was not determined for the clonally expanded peripheral T cells. At doses from 0.1 to 3.0 mg/kg, clonal expansion was seen in both CD4+ and CD8+ blood T cells between baseline and week 6. After ivuxolimab, expanded clones were on average more numerous among CD8+ T cells than among CD4+ T cells.

The junction shows trimming of 0 bases on V and 5 bases on J, plus 11 bases between the germline ends. The CDR3 numbers 14 residues from cysteine through phenylalanine. Only the CDR3 part of the read is kept: 42 bases, read in frame from the first base. The germline V gene specifies SGDLS as CDR1 and YYNGEE as CDR2. Genomic DNA was isolated from the sorted cells so that the TCRbeta CDR3 region could be sequenced. TCRbeta CDR3 regions were sequenced using the immunoSEQ Assay. What TCRdb holds here is the immuneACCESS table cut down to in-frame rearrangements. Part of the clones is not present; checked against another copy, under half of the missing clones reflect an unresolved V gene, and the others are unexplained. The sample has about 77,000 clones on record, around 94% of them singletons. The ten largest account for more than 4% of the sample. The trial excluded patients who had a history of autoimmune disease or who were on systemic immunosuppression. Peripheral blood for TCR sequencing was collected from all dose cohorts at baseline, on cycle 4 day 1, and on cycle 7 day 1. Samples came from an open-label, multicenter, first-in-human phase I dose-escalation trial of ivuxolimab. Adults with locally advanced or metastatic melanoma, renal cell carcinoma, hepatocellular carcinoma or head and neck squamous cell carcinoma were enrolled in the trial. Before TCR sequencing, CD4+ T cells and CD8+ T cells from peripheral blood were sorted into separate populations.

The TCR was taken from an adult with an advanced solid tumor such as melanoma, head and neck, liver or kidney cancer. The rearrangement combines TRBV9 with TRBJ2-5, with the D assignment possibly TRBD1 or TRBD2, given 6 matching bases for each. The specimen was CD4+ or CD8+ T cells sorted from blood, collected in a trial of the OX40 agonist ivuxolimab. In nucleotide form, the sequence is TGTGCCAGCAGCGTAGTTGGAGGGGGTGAGACCCAGTACTTC. It specifies CASSVVGGGETQYF.